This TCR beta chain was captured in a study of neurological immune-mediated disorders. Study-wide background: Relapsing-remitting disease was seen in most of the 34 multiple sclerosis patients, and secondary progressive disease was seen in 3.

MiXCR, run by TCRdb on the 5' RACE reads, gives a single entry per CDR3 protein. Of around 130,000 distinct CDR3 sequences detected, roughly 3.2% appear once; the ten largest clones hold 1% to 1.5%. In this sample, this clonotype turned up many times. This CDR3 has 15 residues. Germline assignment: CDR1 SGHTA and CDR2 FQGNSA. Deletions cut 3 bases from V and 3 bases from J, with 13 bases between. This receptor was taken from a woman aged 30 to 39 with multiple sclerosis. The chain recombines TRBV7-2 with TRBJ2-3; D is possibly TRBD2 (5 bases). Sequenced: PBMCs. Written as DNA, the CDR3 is TGTGCCAGCAGCTTGAGGAGAGGGCTTACAGATACGCAGTATTTT. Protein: CASSLRRGLTDTQYF.